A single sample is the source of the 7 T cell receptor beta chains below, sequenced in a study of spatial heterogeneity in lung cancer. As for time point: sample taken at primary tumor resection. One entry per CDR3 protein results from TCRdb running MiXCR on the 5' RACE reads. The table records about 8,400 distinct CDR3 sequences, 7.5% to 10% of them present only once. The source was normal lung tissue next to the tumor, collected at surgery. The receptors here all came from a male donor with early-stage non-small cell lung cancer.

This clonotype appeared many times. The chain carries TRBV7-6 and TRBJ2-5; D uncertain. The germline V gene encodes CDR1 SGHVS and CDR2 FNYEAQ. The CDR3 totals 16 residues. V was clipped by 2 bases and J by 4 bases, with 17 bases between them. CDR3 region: CASSLSQTNVGETQYF. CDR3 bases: TGTGCCAGCAGCTTAAGCCAAACAAATGTGGGAGAGACCCAGTACTTC.

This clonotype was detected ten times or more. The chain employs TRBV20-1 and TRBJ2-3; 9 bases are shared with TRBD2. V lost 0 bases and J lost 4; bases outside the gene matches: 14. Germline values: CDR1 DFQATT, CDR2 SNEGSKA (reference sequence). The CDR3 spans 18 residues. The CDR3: CSARDLVRGRAGADTQYF. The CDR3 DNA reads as TGCAGTGCTAGAGATCTAGTACGCGGGAGGGCCGGAGCAGATACGCAGTATTTT.

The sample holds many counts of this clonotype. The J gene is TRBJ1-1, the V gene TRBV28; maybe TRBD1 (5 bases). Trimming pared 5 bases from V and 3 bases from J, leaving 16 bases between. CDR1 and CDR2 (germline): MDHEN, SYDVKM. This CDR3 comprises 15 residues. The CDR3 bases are TGTGCCAGCAGTGACCTTGGGGCGTGGGACACTGAAGCTTTCTTT. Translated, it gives CASSDLGAWDTEAFF.

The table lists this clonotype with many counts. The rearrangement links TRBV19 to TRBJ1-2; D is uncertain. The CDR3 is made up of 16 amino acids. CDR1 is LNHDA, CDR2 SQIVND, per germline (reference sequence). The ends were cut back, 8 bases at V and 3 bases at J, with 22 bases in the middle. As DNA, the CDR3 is TGTGCCAGTCCGGTGATTGTCCTTACAGACTACTATGGCTACACCTTC. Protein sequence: CASPVIVLTDYYGYTF.

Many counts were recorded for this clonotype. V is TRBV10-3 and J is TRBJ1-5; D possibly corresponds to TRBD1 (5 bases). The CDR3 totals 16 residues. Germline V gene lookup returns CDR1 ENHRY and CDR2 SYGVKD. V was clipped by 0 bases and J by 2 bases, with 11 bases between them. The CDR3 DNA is TGTGCCATCAGTGAGTCTAGGGGAAGAGGCAATCAGCCCCAGCATTTT. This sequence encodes CAISESRGRGNQPQHF.

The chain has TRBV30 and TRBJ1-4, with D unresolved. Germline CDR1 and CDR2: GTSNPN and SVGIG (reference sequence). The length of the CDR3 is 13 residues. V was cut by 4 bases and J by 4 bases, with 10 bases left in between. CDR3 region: CAWMIGDNEKLFF. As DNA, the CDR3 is TGTGCCTGGATGATAGGCGATAATGAAAAACTGTTTTTT. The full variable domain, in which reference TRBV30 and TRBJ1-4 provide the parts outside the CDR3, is SQTIHQWPATLVQPVGSPLSLECTVEGTSNPNLYWYRQAAGRGLQLLFYSVGIGQISSEVPQNLSASRPQDRQFILSSKKLLLSDSGFYLCAWMIGDNEKLFFGSGTQLSVL.

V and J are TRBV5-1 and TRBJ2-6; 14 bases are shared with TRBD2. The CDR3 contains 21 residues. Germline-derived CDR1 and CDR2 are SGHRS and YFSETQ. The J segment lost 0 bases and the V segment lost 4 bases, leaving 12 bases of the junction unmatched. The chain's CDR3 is CASSPGLAGALHPSGANVLTF. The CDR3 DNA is TGCGCCAGCAGCCCGGGACTAGCGGGAGCCCTACACCCCTCTGGGGCCAACGTCCTGACTTTC.